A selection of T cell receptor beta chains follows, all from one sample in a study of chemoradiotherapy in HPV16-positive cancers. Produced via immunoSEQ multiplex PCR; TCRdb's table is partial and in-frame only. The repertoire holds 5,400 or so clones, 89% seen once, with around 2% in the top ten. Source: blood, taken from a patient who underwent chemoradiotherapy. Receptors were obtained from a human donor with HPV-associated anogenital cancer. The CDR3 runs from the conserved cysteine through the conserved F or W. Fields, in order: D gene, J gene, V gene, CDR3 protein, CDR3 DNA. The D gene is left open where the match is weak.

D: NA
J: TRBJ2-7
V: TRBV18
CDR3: CASSPQIGEQYF
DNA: TGTGCCAGCTCACCGCAAATAGGGGAGCAGTACTTC

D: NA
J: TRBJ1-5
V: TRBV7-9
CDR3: CASSSRGGGSSGDQPQHF
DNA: TGTGCCAGCAGCTCCCGCGGGGGCGGTTCGTCAGGGGATCAGCCCCAGCATTTT

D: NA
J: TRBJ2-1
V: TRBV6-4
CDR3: CASSDSAGNNEQFF
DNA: TGTGCCAGCAGTGACTCGGCCGGTAACAATGAGCAGTTCTTC

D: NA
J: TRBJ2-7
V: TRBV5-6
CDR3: CASSPGPRWPYEQYF
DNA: TGTGCCAGCAGCCCCGGGCCCCGTTGGCCCTACGAGCAGTACTTC

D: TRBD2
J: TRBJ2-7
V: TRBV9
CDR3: CASSATSGSTYEQYF
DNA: TGTGCCAGCAGCGCCACTAGCGGGAGCACCTACGAGCAGTACTTC

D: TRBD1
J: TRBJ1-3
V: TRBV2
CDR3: CASSEAFRATGENTIYF
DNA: TGTGCCAGCAGTGAAGCTTTTAGGGCGACAGGGGAAAACACCATATATTTT

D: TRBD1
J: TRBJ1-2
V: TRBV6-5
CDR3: CASRLQGFGYTF
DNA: TGTGCCAGCAGACTACAGGGGTTTGGCTACACCTTC

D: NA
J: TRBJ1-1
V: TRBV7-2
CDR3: CASSSTAQTNTEAFF
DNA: TGTGCCAGCAGCTCGACGGCACAGACGAACACTGAAGCTTTCTTT

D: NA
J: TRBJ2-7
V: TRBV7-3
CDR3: CASTSTNGQEQYF
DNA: TGTGCCAGCACCTCAACCAATGGGCAGGAGCAGTACTTC

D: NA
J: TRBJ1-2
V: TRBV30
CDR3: CAWSSGTYGYTF
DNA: TGTGCCTGGAGTTCAGGGACCTATGGCTACACCTTC

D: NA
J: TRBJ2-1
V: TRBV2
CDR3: CASTPRTSSYNEQFF
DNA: TGTGCCAGCACCCCTCGGACCAGCTCCTACAATGAGCAGTTCTTC